This T cell receptor beta chain appears in the sequencing data of a study of blood T cell repertoires in COVID-19. As handled by the study authors: The authors estimated nucleated cell counts from reference gene primer amplification. Produced via immunoSEQ multiplex PCR; TCRdb's table is partial and in-frame only. V and J calls plus clone size are reproduced from that table; the DNA served to infer D and trimming. The repertoire holds roughly 190,000 clones, with 65% to 90% as singletons. The study recruited people aged about 18 to 90 years across more than 20 US areas. Symptom resolution, clearance, or two negative PCRs marked donors in Cohort 3 as recovered. The germline gives CDR1 GTSNPN, CDR2 SVGIG (reference sequence). V was pared by 1 base and J by 8 bases, with 14 bases between. This CDR3 region has 13 residues.

Sequences were obtained from PBMCs or T cells enriched from blood (not recorded which). The V and J genes are TRBV30 and TRBJ1-2, with D perhaps TRBD1 (6 bases). This TCR came from a man aged 35-49 years who had recovered from COVID-19. CDR3 DNA sequence: TGTGCCTGGAGTGCGGGCGGGGGCGGAGGCTACACCTTC. Its protein is CAWSAGGGGGYTF.